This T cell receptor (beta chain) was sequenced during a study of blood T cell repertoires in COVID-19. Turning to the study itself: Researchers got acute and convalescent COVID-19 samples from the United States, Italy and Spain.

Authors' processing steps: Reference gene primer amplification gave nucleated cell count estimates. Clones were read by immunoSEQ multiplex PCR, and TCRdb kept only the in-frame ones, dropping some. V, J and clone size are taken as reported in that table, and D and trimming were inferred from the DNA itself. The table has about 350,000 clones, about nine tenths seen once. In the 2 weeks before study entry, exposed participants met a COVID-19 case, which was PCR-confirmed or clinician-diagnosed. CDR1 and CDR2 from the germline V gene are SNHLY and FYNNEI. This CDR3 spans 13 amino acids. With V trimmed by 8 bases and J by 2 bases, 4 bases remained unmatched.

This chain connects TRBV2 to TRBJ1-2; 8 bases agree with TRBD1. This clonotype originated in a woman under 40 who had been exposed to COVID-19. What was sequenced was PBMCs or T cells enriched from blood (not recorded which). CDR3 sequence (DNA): TGTGCCAGCCCCAGGACAGGGAACTATGGCTACACCTTC. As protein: CASPRTGNYGYTF.